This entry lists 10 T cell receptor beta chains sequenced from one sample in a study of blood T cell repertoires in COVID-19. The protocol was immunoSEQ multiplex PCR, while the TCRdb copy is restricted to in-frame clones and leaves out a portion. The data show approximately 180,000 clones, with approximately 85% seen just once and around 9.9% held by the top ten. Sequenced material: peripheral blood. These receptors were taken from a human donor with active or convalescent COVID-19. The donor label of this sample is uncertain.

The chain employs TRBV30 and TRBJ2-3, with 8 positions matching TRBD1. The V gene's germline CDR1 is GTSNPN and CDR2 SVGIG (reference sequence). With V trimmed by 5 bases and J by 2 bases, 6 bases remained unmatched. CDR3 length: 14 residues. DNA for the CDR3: TGTGCCTGGGGGGAGGACAGGGACACAGATACGCAGTATTTT. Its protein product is CAWGEDRDTDTQYF.

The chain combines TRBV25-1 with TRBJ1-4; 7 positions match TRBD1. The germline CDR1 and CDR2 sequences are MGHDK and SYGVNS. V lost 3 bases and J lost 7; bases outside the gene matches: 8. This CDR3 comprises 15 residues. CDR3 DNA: TGTGCCAGCAGTGACCCGACAGGGAGAGGTGAAAAACTGTTTTTT. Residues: CASSDPTGRGEKLFF.

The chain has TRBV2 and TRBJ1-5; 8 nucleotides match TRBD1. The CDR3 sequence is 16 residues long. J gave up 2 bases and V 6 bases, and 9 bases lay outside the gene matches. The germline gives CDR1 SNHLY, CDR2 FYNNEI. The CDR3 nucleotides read TGTGCCAGCAGGCACGAACAGGGGGAGGGCAATCAGCCCCAGCATTTT. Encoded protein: CASRHEQGEGNQPQHF.

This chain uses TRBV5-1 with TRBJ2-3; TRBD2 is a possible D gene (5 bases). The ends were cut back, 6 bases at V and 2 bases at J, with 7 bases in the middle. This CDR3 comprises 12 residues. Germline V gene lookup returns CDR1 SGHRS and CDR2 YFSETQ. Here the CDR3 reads CASTDFTDTQYF. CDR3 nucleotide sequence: TGCGCCAGCACGGACTTCACAGATACGCAGTATTTT.

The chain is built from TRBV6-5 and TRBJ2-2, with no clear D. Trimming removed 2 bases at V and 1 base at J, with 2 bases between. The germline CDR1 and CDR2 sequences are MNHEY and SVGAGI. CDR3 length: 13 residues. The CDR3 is CASSYLNTGELFF. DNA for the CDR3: TGTGCCAGCAGTTACCTGAACACCGGGGAGCTGTTTTTT.

CDR3 sequence reads: CASSPRRDSGYTF. For the CDR3, the DNA is TGTGCCAGCAGCCCACGCCGGGACAGTGGCTACACCTTC. The chain carries TRBV11-3 and TRBJ1-2; 7 nucleotides line up with TRBD1. V shed 5 bases, J shed 7 bases, and the junction held 7 bases outside the gene matches. CDR3 length equals 13 residues. Germline V CDR1 and CDR2: SGHNT, YENEEA.

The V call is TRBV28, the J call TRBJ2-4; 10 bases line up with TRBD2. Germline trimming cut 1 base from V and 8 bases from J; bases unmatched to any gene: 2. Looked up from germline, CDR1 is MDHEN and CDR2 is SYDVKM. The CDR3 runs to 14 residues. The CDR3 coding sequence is TGTGCCAGCAGTTTATCTAGCGGGGGTGACATTCAGTACTTC. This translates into CASSLSSGGDIQYF.

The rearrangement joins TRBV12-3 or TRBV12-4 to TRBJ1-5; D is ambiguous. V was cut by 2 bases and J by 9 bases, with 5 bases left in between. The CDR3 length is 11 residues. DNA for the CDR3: TGTGCCAGCAGTTTACGGGGGCCCCAGCATTTT. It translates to CASSLRGPQHF.

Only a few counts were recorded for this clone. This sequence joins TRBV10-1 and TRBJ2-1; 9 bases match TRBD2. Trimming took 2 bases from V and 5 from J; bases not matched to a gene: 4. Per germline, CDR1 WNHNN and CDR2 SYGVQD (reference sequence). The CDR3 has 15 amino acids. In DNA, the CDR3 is TGCGCCAGCAGTGAGGGCGGGAGGGCAAACAATGAGCAGTTCTTC. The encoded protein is CASSEGGRANNEQFF.

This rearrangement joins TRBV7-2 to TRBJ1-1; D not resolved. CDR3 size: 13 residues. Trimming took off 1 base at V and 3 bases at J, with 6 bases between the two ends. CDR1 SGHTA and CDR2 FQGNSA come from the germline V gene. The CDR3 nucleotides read TGTGCCAGCAGCTTAGTTCCAGACACTGAAGCTTTCTTT. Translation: CASSLVPDTEAFF.